The 11 T cell receptor beta chains below all came from one sample that was sequenced in a study of long-term antiretroviral therapy in people with HIV. Samples were assayed with immunoSEQ v3.0 at survey level. Assay: immunoSEQ multiplex PCR; the TCRdb copy retains only in-frame clones and omits some. The repertoire consists of more than 25,000 clones, with approximately 90% occurring once and the leading ten covering 3.6%. The sample was unsorted PBMCs, taken 1.8 years after starting antiretroviral therapy. The receptor set was obtained from a woman in her late teens or twenties with HIV.

This chain uses TRBV18 with TRBJ2-3; TRBD2 aligns across 13 bases. The CDR3 covers 19 residues. After removal of 0 bases from V and 3 bases from J, the junction contained 9 bases not matched to a gene. Germline V gene lookup returns CDR1 KGHSH and CDR2 LQKENI. The CDR3 here is CASSPPRTSGRKSTDTQYF. The DNA for the CDR3 is TGTGCCAGCTCACCACCGAGGACTAGCGGGAGAAAGTCTACAGATACGCAGTATTTT.

The V call is TRBV19, the J call TRBJ2-7, with TRBD1 identical over 12 bases. The germline gives CDR1 LNHDA, CDR2 SQIVND (reference sequence). After removal of 4 bases from V and 6 bases from J, the junction contained 4 bases not matched to a gene. The CDR3 length is 14 residues. CDR3 sequence (DNA): TGTGCCAGTAGTAACCGGGACAGGGGGCGCGAGCAGTACTTC. This codes for CASSNRDRGREQYF.

This clone was observed a single time. This chain connects TRBV27 to TRBJ2-6; D gene unclear. Germline CDR1 and CDR2: MNHEY and SMNVEV (reference sequence). Trimming shortened V by 4 bases and J by 1 base, and 8 bases separated the two germline ends. The CDR3 covers 15 residues. The CDR3 is CASSYLPSGANVLTF. The CDR3 region has the DNA TGTGCCAGCAGTTATCTACCGTCTGGGGCCAACGTCCTGACTTTC.

The rearrangement links TRBV9 to TRBJ1-5, with a possible D match to TRBD1 (6 bases). V dropped 4 bases and J dropped 7 bases, with 15 bases sitting between them. In germline, CDR1 is SGDLS, CDR2 YYNGEE. This CDR3 has 14 amino acids. CDR3 DNA: TGTGCCAGCAGCCCGGAACAGGGAGGCCAGCCCCAGCATTTT. Residues: CASSPEQGGQPQHF.

The chain is built from TRBV4-1 and TRBJ2-3, with unresolved D. The CDR3 consists of 16 residues. V lost 0 bases and J 2 bases, leaving 12 bases between the germline ends. Looked up from germline, CDR1 is MGHRA and CDR2 is YSYEKL. DNA of the CDR3: TGCGCCAGCAGCCAAGATCGGGTCCGATACACAGATACGCAGTATTTT. Translated, it gives CASSQDRVRYTDTQYF.

This chain joins TRBV9 and TRBJ2-3; D not resolved. The CDR3 is made up of 13 amino acids. CDR1 SGDLS and CDR2 YYNGEE come from the germline V gene. The V gene lost 1 base and the J gene lost 0 bases, with 3 bases spanning the gap. In nucleotides, the CDR3 is TGTGCCAGCAGCGTACTTAGCACAGATACGCAGTATTTT. Its protein is CASSVLSTDTQYF.

The rearrangement links TRBV15 to TRBJ2-6, with D maybe TRBD1 (6 bases). The CDR3 consists of 18 residues. Between the trimmed V and J ends, which lost 0 bases and 0 bases, there was a span of 12 bases. CDR1 is LNHNV and CDR2 is YYDKDF in the germline V gene (reference sequence). CDR3 DNA sequence: TGTGCCACCAGCAGAGACGTGAACAGGGCCTCTGGGGCCAACGTCCTGACTTTC. This gives the protein CATSRDVNRASGANVLTF. The full variable domain, in which reference TRBV15 and TRBJ2-6 provide the parts outside the CDR3, is DAMVIQNPRYQVTQFGKPVTLSCSQTLNHNVMYWYQQKSSQAPKLLFHYYDKDFNNEADTPDNFQSRRPNTSFCFLDIRSPGLGDTAMYLCATSRDVNRASGANVLTFGAGSRLTVL.

The genes are TRBV5-1 and TRBJ2-1; 9 bases fit TRBD2. Per germline, CDR1 SGHRS and CDR2 YFSETQ. There are 16 residues in the CDR3. Trimming removed 0 bases from V and 4 bases from J; junction bases left unmatched: 5. Here the CDR3 DNA reads TGCGCCAGCAGCTTGGTGGCGGGAGGGGGTTACAATGAGCAGTTCTTC. Protein product: CASSLVAGGGYNEQFF.

This sequence joins TRBV21-1 and TRBJ1-5; the table gives TRBD1 as D, unverified against the DNA. TRBV21-1 is a pseudogene locus. The CDR3 is made up of 21 amino acids. Written as DNA, the CDR3 is TGTGCCAGCAGCAAAGCGCTTTGGAACAGGGAAAGGATAGGCCTTAATCAGCCCCAGCATTTT. Protein product: CASSKALWNRERIGLNQPQHF.

This CDR3 is CASSVEGRAGYGYTF. CDR3 coding DNA: TGTGCCAGCAGCGTAGAAGGACGAGCCGGCTATGGCTACACCTTC. This rearrangement joins TRBV9 to TRBJ1-2, with D unclear. Germline lookup yields CDR1 SGDLS and CDR2 YYNGEE. This CDR3 has 15 residues. V was clipped by 0 bases and J by 4 bases, with 13 bases between them.

V is TRBV7-2 and J is TRBJ2-1; D remains ambiguous. The ends were cut back, 5 bases at V and 8 bases at J, with 25 bases in the middle. The CDR3 is 17 amino acids. The germline V gene encodes CDR1 SGHTA and CDR2 FQGNSA. The CDR3 spells CASSPPLKVGLRHEQFF. The CDR3 nucleotides read TGTGCCAGCAGCCCCCCTCTTAAAGTCGGGCTTCGACATGAGCAGTTCTTC.